These 28 T cell receptor beta chains came from one sample sequenced in a study of T cells in Graves' hyperthyroidism and ophthalmopathy. RNA transcripts yielded amplified TCR beta CDR3 regions. A set of HTBI primers served as the primers for a first-round RT-PCR of the TCR CDR3. One entry per CDR3 protein, called by TCRdb with MiXCR from the multiplex PCR reads. The sample holds around 580,000 distinct CDR3 sequences, around 15% seen once. Sequencing was done on a sample of blood. These receptors were obtained from a woman in her late teens or twenties with Graves' hyperthyroidism.

The gene calls are TRBV5-6 and TRBJ1-3, with D perhaps TRBD1 (6 bases). This CDR3 region has 14 residues. Trimming pared 1 base from V and 5 bases from J, leaving 10 bases between. The germline gives CDR1 SGHDT, CDR2 YYEEEE. The CDR3 loop reads CASSLLQGRNTIYF. The CDR3 DNA sequence: TGTGCCAGCAGCTTGTTGCAGGGGAGAAACACCATATATTTT.

The chain combines TRBV27 with TRBJ2-3; unclear D gene. V lost 6 bases to trimming and J lost 5 bases, with 9 bases between them. The V gene's germline CDR1 is MNHEY and CDR2 SMNVEV (reference sequence). There are 12 residues in the CDR3. CDR3 sequence (DNA): TGTGCCAGCAGCTGGAATAAAGATACGCAGTATTTT. Translation gives CASSWNKDTQYF.

This clonotype was counted ten times or more. CDR3 protein: CASSATGGGYEQYF. Here the CDR3 DNA reads TGTGCCAGCAGCGCAACAGGGGGCGGCTACGAGCAGTACTTC. The chain has TRBV6-2 or TRBV6-3 and TRBJ2-7; the match to TRBD1 covers 9 bases. CDR1 and CDR2 (germline): MNHEY, SVGEGT. The ends lost 6 bases at V and 3 bases at J; junction bases unmatched: 6. This CDR3 region has 14 residues.

Ten or more counts support this clonotype. J is TRBJ2-1 and V is TRBV27; D unclear. Looked up from germline, CDR1 is MNHEY and CDR2 is SMNVEV (reference sequence). Trimming pared 1 base from V and 7 bases from J, leaving 14 bases between. The CDR3 loop spans 15 amino acids. The CDR3 nucleotides are TGTGCCAGCAGTTTATTAGCAGCTTGGGTAAATGAGCAGTTCTTC. Translation: CASSLLAAWVNEQFF.

CDR3 sequence: CASSRGGPGTYEQYF. CDR3 in DNA: TGTGCCAGCAGCCGGGGGGGCCCCGGGACCTACGAGCAGTACTTC. The rearrangement uses TRBV7-9 and TRBJ2-7; 8 positions match TRBD2. This CDR3 is 15 amino acids long. Germline V CDR1 and CDR2: SEHNR, FQNEAQ (reference sequence). The V and J ends lost 5 bases and 2 bases, in that order; junction bases with no gene match: 8.

This clonotype was counted ten times or more. CDR3 region: CASSFIDSNTEAFF. Here the CDR3 DNA reads TGTGCCAGCAGCTTTATTGACAGTAACACTGAAGCTTTCTTT. The J gene is TRBJ1-1, the V gene TRBV7-8; D is perhaps TRBD1 (5 bases). CDR1 and CDR2 (germline): SGHVS, FQNEAQ. Between the trimmed V and J ends, which lost 3 bases and 2 bases, there was a span of 10 bases. There are 14 residues in the CDR3. Full variable domain (rest looked up from reference TRBV7-8 and TRBJ1-1): GAGVSQSPRYKVAKRGQDVALRCDPISGHVSLFWYQQALGQGPEFLTYFQNEAQLDKSGLPSDRFFAERPEGSVSTLKIQRTQQEDSAVYLCASSFIDSNTEAFFGQGTRLTVV.

The chain couples TRBV5-6 to TRBJ1-1; D call uncertain. Germline assignment: CDR1 SGHDT and CDR2 YYEEEE. Trimming removed 2 bases from V and 4 bases from J, with 9 bases in between. The CDR3 is 13 residues long. The CDR3 DNA sequence: TGTGCCAGCAGCTTTTGGGTCGGCACTGAAGCTTTCTTT. Translation: CASSFWVGTEAFF.

CDR3 nucleotides: TGTGCCAGCAGCTTAGGAGCCTGGAGGGGGGAGCTGTTTTTT. Its translation is CASSLGAWRGELFF. The chain combines TRBV11-2 with TRBJ2-2; a weak D match, TRBD2 (5 bases). The CDR3 contains 14 residues. Germline values: CDR1 SGHAT, CDR2 FQNNGV. V was trimmed by 1 base and J by 8 bases, leaving 11 bases between them. Filled out from reference TRBV11-2 and TRBJ2-2, the complete variable domain reads EAGVAQSPRYKIIEKRQSVAFWCNPISGHATLYWYQQILGQGPKLLIQFQNNGVVDDSQLPKDRFSAERLKGVDSTLKIQPAKLEDSAVYLCASSLGAWRGELFFGEGSRLTVL.

This clonotype appeared many times. The V call is TRBV6-1, the J call TRBJ2-5, with 7 bases identical to TRBD1. Germline V CDR1 and CDR2: MNHNS, SASEGT. V lost 5 bases and J lost 5; bases outside the gene matches: 5. The CDR3 extends over 13 amino acids. The CDR3 sequence is CASSRQGGETQYF. In DNA form, the CDR3 reads TGTGCCAGCAGTAGACAGGGTGGGGAGACCCAGTACTTC.

The chain recombines TRBV6-1 with TRBJ1-3; 12 positions match TRBD1. From germline, CDR1 is MNHNS and CDR2 SASEGT. This CDR3 is built from 16 residues. Losses at the gene ends were 5 bases for V and 4 bases for J; bases not matched to a gene: 6. The DNA for the CDR3 is TGTGCCAGCAGTTCTTCCGGGACAGGGGGCGGAAACACCATATATTTT. The encoded protein is CASSSSGTGGGNTIYF.

This clonotype was detected many times. This chain connects TRBV12-3 or TRBV12-4 to TRBJ2-3, with no clear D. This CDR3 is 12 amino acids long. Trimming stripped 5 bases from V and 4 bases from J, with 7 bases between. The CDR3 here is CASSPTADTQYF. The DNA of the CDR3 is TGTGCCAGCAGTCCCACAGCAGATACGCAGTATTTT.

This clonotype has at least ten counts. The V call is TRBV20-1, the J call TRBJ2-7; TRBD1 might be the D (6 bases). CDR3 length equals 13 residues. CDR1 and CDR2 (germline): DFQATT, SNEGSKA (reference sequence). Trimming cost V 4 bases and J 2 bases, with 12 bases left between them. This chain's CDR3 is CSATRQDPYEQYF. The CDR3 DNA sequence: TGCAGTGCTACACGACAGGACCCCTACGAGCAGTACTTC.

The rearrangement joins TRBV24-1 to TRBJ1-1; D ambiguous. CDR1 KGHDR and CDR2 SFDVKD come from the germline V gene. The CDR3 sequence is 14 residues long. V was pared by 9 bases and J by 1 base, with 14 bases between. The CDR3 DNA follows: TGTGCCACCCGCCTGGACGGTCGGAACACTGAAGCTTTCTTT. Translation gives CATRLDGRNTEAFF.

This clonotype was seen at least ten times. The chain recombines TRBV6-2 or TRBV6-3 with TRBJ2-7; D is undetermined. Per germline, CDR1 MNHEY and CDR2 SVGEGT. V lost 6 bases and J lost 5, with 11 bases in between. The CDR3 loop spans 12 amino acids. CDR3 amino acids: CASRKTGNEQYF. The DNA for the CDR3 is TGTGCCAGCAGAAAAACCGGCAACGAGCAGTACTTC.

This clonotype turned up a few times. The chain employs TRBV14 and TRBJ1-2; TRBD1 matches at 10 bases. Per the germline V gene, CDR1 is SGHDN and CDR2 is FVKESK. The CDR3 runs to 18 residues. V lost 4 bases to trimming and J lost 2 bases; unmatched junction nucleotides: 13. CDR3 nucleotide sequence: TGTGCCAGCAGCCCCCAACGACCAGACAGGGGGCCCAACTATGGCTACACCTTC. Its protein product is CASSPQRPDRGPNYGYTF.

This clonotype was picked up many times. The V gene is TRBV2, the J gene TRBJ1-1; TRBD1 aligns across 10 bases. Trimming at V came to 3 bases and at J to 6 bases, leaving 4 bases not matched to a gene. Looked up from germline, CDR1 is SNHLY and CDR2 is FYNNEI. The CDR3 consists of 14 residues. CDR3 DNA sequence: TGTGCCAGCAGTGAGGGGACAGGGGATGCTGAAGCTTTCTTT. This gives the protein CASSEGTGDAEAFF. Filled out from reference TRBV2 and TRBJ1-1, the complete variable domain reads EPEVTQTPSHQVTQMGQEVILRCVPISNHLYFYWYRQILGQKVEFLVSFYNNEISEKSEIFDDQFSVERPDGSNFTLKIRSTKLEDSAMYFCASSEGTGDAEAFFGQGTRLTVV.

This clonotype was observed a few times. This sequence may be a read error, since a much larger clone differs from it by one base. The gene calls are TRBV18 and TRBJ1-5; TRBD1 is a possible D gene (6 bases). CDR3 length: 13 residues. Germline loops: CDR1 KGHSH, CDR2 LQKENI. The CDR3 region has the DNA TGTACCAGCTCACGAGGGGGGGATCAGCCCCAGCATTTT. Protein product: CTSSRGGDQPQHF.

V and J are TRBV20-1 and TRBJ2-1, with 12 bases identical to TRBD2. The germline gives CDR1 DFQATT, CDR2 SNEGSKA (reference sequence). CDR3 length: 14 residues. J lost 10 bases, V lost 5 bases, and 9 bases had no gene match. CDR3 sequence: CSAPLAGGPYEQFF. The CDR3 coding sequence is TGCAGTGCTCCTCTAGCGGGAGGGCCATACGAGCAGTTCTTC.

A single count supports this clonotype. V usage is TRBV5-1 and J usage is TRBJ1-4; tentative D call: TRBD1 (6 bases). The V end was cut by 0 bases, the J end by 7 bases, with 13 bases between. The CDR3 has 15 residues. The germline V gene encodes CDR1 SGHRS and CDR2 YFSETQ. CDR3 loop: CASSLANGGGEKLFF. For the CDR3, the DNA is TGCGCCAGCAGCTTGGCCAACGGGGGCGGTGAAAAACTGTTTTTT.

V is TRBV7-9 and J is TRBJ2-7; D is uncertain. Germline loops: CDR1 SEHNR, CDR2 FQNEAQ (reference sequence). The CDR3 extends over 11 amino acids. Trimming stripped 2 bases from V and 6 bases from J, with 5 bases between. The CDR3 bases are TGTGCCAGCAGCTTACAAACCGAGCAGTACTTC. This sequence encodes CASSLQTEQYF.

Many counts were recorded for this clonotype. The CDR3 DNA follows: TGTGCCAGCAGCTTAGTAGGAGGGAACACTGAAGCTTTCTTT. As protein: CASSLVGGNTEAFF. The J gene is TRBJ1-1, the V gene TRBV7-2, with D unclear. V lost 1 base, J lost 1 base, and 7 bases lay in between. The germline V gene has CDR1 SGHTA and CDR2 FQGNSA. The CDR3 contains 14 residues.

This clonotype occurred many times. V and J are TRBV28 and TRBJ1-1; the D is unclear. The V end was cut by 11 bases, the J end by 5 bases, with 15 bases between. CDR1 and CDR2 from the germline V gene are MDHEN and SYDVKM. The CDR3 covers 12 residues. In DNA form, the CDR3 reads TGTGCCGCAAGGAGTGTATTGACTGAAGCTTTCTTT. It specifies CAARSVLTEAFF.

This clonotype was detected ten times or more. A read error is likely, as this CDR3 ends without the conserved phenylalanine or tryptophan. This chain joins TRBV3-1 and TRBJ2-2, with TRBD1 identical over 8 bases. Trimming at V came to 8 bases and at J to 5 bases, leaving 10 bases not matched to a gene. CDR3 length: 15 amino acids. Germline-derived CDR1 and CDR2 are LGHDT and YNNKEL (reference sequence). CDR3 DNA sequence: TGTGCCAGCGCTCGGGACAGGATGAGGACCGGGGAGCTGTTTCTT. Translated, it gives CASARDRMRTGELFL.

Only a few counts were recorded for this clonotype. The rearrangement joins TRBV27 to TRBJ2-3; TRBD2 agrees at 14 bases. Trimming removed 5 bases from V and 3 bases from J; junction bases left unmatched: 13. The CDR3 is made up of 19 amino acids. Germline CDR1 reads MNHEY; CDR2 reads SMNVEV (reference sequence). The CDR3 reads CASSIRLAGGPRRTDTQYF. CDR3 in DNA: TGTGCCAGCAGTATCCGACTAGCGGGAGGGCCTCGGAGGACAGATACGCAGTATTTT.

The rearrangement links TRBV7-9 to TRBJ2-7; D could derive from TRBD1 or TRBD2 (5 bases each). V lost 5 bases and J lost 2, with 13 bases in between. The germline V gene encodes CDR1 SEHNR and CDR2 FQNEAQ (reference sequence). CDR3 length equals 14 residues. CDR3 sequence: CASSGTVRPYEQYF. The CDR3 DNA sequence: TGTGCCAGCAGCGGGACCGTCCGGCCCTACGAGCAGTACTTC.

The table lists this clonotype with a count of one. This may stem from a read error, because a much larger clone lies one nucleotide away. This chain connects TRBV3-1 to TRBJ1-5; D gene ambiguous. Trimming cost V 3 bases and J 2 bases, with 2 bases left between them. Germline V gives CDR1 LGHDT, CDR2 YNNKEL (reference sequence). This CDR3 spans 12 amino acids. The CDR3 sequence is CASSHGNQPQHF. Written as DNA, the CDR3 is TGTGCCAGCAGCCATGGCAATCAGCCCCAGCATTTT.

The chain links TRBV7-9 to TRBJ1-3, with 8 bases matching TRBD1. This CDR3 contains 16 residues. V lost 7 bases and J lost 1; bases outside the gene matches: 9. CDR1 and CDR2 (germline): SEHNR, FQNEAQ (reference sequence). This CDR3 is CASTPLRTGSGNTIYF. In nucleotides, the CDR3 is TGTGCCAGCACCCCACTGCGGACAGGGTCTGGAAACACCATATATTTT.

V gene TRBV5-5 combines with J gene TRBJ2-5; 10 nucleotides align to TRBD1. V lost 2 bases and J lost 5; bases outside the gene matches: 3. Per the germline V gene, CDR1 is SGHKS and CDR2 is YYEKEE (reference sequence). The CDR3 contains 14 residues. CDR3 DNA: TGTGCCAGCAGCTTCGGGACAGGGGTTGAGACCCAGTACTTC. This codes for CASSFGTGVETQYF.